The T cell receptor (beta chain) under discussion was sequenced for a study of response to subunit inactivated influenza vaccine. Findings of the study overall: That few new T cells are recruited by each seasonal influenza vaccination was the authors' suggestion.

Germline loops: CDR1 DFQATT, CDR2 SNEGSKA (reference sequence). The CDR3 extends over 10 amino acids. The germline V and J ends were trimmed by 5 bases and 2 bases, with 3 bases remaining between them. Remarks on this clonotype: Its target is not known.

TCRdb called the RT-PCR reads again in MiXCR, with one record for every CDR3 protein. The sample has roughly 550,000 distinct CDR3 sequences; roughly 25% are singletons. The sample also formed part of further work on T cells expressing NK-cell markers. This second report adds: The authors made TCR beta cDNA libraries by 5'RACE template switching. This switching added a universal primer site and UMIs. Sorting was limited to alpha-beta TCR-expressing T cells with an anti-gamma-delta TCR antibody in several experiments. The contribution of dominant NKG2C+ clonotypes to CD8+ T cells in roughly six donors was 1.0-7.0%.

The material was CD4+ T cells sorted from PBMCs, obtained 11 to 12 days after vaccination. The TCR comes from a man over 45 who received an inactivated influenza vaccine. The rearrangement joins TRBV20-1 to TRBJ2-5, with D uncertain. The CDR3 sequence: CSAAQETQYF. DNA of the CDR3: TGCAGTGCTGCTCAAGAGACCCAGTACTTC.